These 12 T cell receptor beta chains came from one sample sequenced in a study of control samples from healthy donors and cancer patients. TCRdb's table, derived via immunoSEQ multiplex PCR, lists solely in-frame clones and lacks some. The table has tens of thousands of clones, 79% seen once; the top ten hold around 20%. The material sequenced was PBMCs. These receptors all come from a man aged 55 to 70 with head and neck cancer.

The chain employs TRBV5-6 and TRBJ1-2; no clear D gene. Germline V gene lookup returns CDR1 SGHDT and CDR2 YYEEEE. This CDR3 comprises 16 residues. With 1 base removed from V and 5 bases from J, the gap between germline ends came to 18 bases. This CDR3 reads CASSLPTRPSDYGYTF. CDR3 nucleotides: TGTGCCAGCAGCTTGCCCACTCGGCCCAGCGATTATGGCTACACCTTC.

J is TRBJ2-7 and V is TRBV18, with D perhaps matching TRBD2 (6 bases). This CDR3 comprises 12 residues. V was cut by 3 bases and J by 4 bases, with 7 bases left in between. CDR1 is KGHSH, CDR2 LQKENI, per germline. The CDR3 loop is CASSPGGYEQYF. The CDR3 bases are TGTGCCAGCTCACCGGGGGGATACGAGCAGTACTTC.

The chain employs TRBV28 and TRBJ2-1; TRBD2 agrees at 7 bases. Germline V gene lookup returns CDR1 MDHEN and CDR2 SYDVKM. CDR3 length: 13 amino acids. J gave up 4 bases and V 8 bases, and 5 bases lay outside the gene matches. This CDR3 is CASRLALYNEQFF. The CDR3 nucleotides read TGTGCCAGCCGACTAGCCCTATACAATGAGCAGTTCTTC.

The CDR3 region is CASSLVAAEGTGELFF. The DNA of the CDR3 is TGTGCCAGCAGTTTAGTAGCGGCGGAGGGGACCGGGGAGCTGTTTTTT. The J gene is TRBJ2-2, the V gene TRBV27, with a possible D match to TRBD2 (6 bases). The CDR3 is made up of 16 amino acids. Germline V gene sequence: CDR1 MNHEY, CDR2 SMNVEV (reference sequence). The V end was cut by 2 bases, the J end by 5 bases, with 15 bases between.

The chain carries TRBV6-1 and TRBJ2-1; D perhaps matches TRBD1 (6 bases). CDR3 length: 14 residues. Between the trimmed V and J ends, which lost 3 bases and 6 bases, there was a span of 12 bases. Per the germline V gene, CDR1 is MNHNS and CDR2 is SASEGT. CDR3 in amino acids: CASSENGQSNEQFF. The CDR3 DNA is TGTGCCAGCAGTGAGAACGGACAGAGCAATGAGCAGTTCTTC.

In this sample, this clone turned up once. This chain joins TRBV19 and TRBJ1-5, with TRBD1 identical over 8 bases. Germline lookup yields CDR1 LNHDA and CDR2 SQIVND (reference sequence). J lost 0 bases, V lost 9 bases, and 7 bases had no gene match. CDR3 length: 15 residues. This CDR3 reads CASSAGTGSNQPQHF. The CDR3 DNA follows: TGTGCCAGCTCAGCCGGGACAGGTAGCAATCAGCCCCAGCATTTT.

This sequence joins TRBV7-8 and TRBJ1-1, with no clear D. Looked up from germline, CDR1 is SGHVS and CDR2 is FQNEAQ. V was trimmed by 2 bases and J by 4 bases, leaving 8 bases between them. The CDR3 runs 13 residues. CDR3 DNA sequence: TGTGCCAGCAGCTTACTCGTGGGCACTGAAGCTTTCTTT. Amino acid sequence: CASSLLVGTEAFF.

There are a few counts of this clone. V gene TRBV14 combines with J gene TRBJ2-5; 8 bases agree with TRBD2. The germline gives CDR1 SGHDN, CDR2 FVKESK. The length of the CDR3 is 16 residues. The trim removed 5 bases at V and 5 bases at J, leaving 13 bases unmatched. The CDR3 protein is CASSALPGTSEETQYF. Written as DNA, the CDR3 is TGTGCCAGCAGCGCTTTACCCGGGACTAGTGAGGAGACCCAGTACTTC.

The rearrangement joins TRBV18 to TRBJ1-5, with D unresolved. V was cut by 0 bases and J by 2 bases, with 8 bases left in between. The CDR3 extends over 15 amino acids. Germline V gene lookup returns CDR1 KGHSH and CDR2 LQKENI. The CDR3 nucleotides read TGTGCCAGCTCACCACCGGGAGAGGGCAATCAGCCCCAGCATTTT. Translating gives CASSPPGEGNQPQHF.

V usage is TRBV28 and J usage is TRBJ1-2; D is perhaps TRBD1 (6 bases). The CDR3 consists of 13 residues. Trimming shortened V by 7 bases and J by 6 bases, and 15 bases separated the two germline ends. From germline, CDR1 is MDHEN and CDR2 SYDVKM. CDR3 region: CASTTQGLNGYTF. Here the CDR3 DNA reads TGTGCCAGCACAACACAGGGTTTGAATGGCTACACCTTC.

The chain has TRBV28 and TRBJ1-2; no firm D call. The germline V gene has CDR1 MDHEN and CDR2 SYDVKM. This CDR3 has 14 residues. V lost 6 bases and J lost 4, with 15 bases in between. The CDR3 loop is CASSHSKSAYGYTF. DNA for the CDR3: TGTGCCAGCAGCCACTCCAAATCTGCCTATGGCTACACCTTC.

V and J are TRBV3-1 (or the pseudogene TRBV3-2) and TRBJ2-5, with D unresolved. Trimming cost V 3 bases and J 5 bases, with 10 bases left between them. Germline CDR1 and CDR2: LGHDT and YNNKEL (reference sequence). The CDR3 sequence is 13 residues long. CDR3 amino acids: CASSHPAAETQYF. CDR3 in DNA: TGTGCCAGCAGCCACCCCGCGGCGGAGACCCAGTACTTC.